This is a list of T cell receptor beta chains from one sample in a study of graft-versus-host responses after intestinal transplantation. The table came from immunoSEQ multiplex PCR; TCRdb's copy has only in-frame clones and leaves some out. The sample holds about 130,000 clones, around 90% seen once. These TCRs' antigens remain unknown. Here the sequenced sample was unstimulated CD4+ T cells sorted from spleen or lymph node cells, taken before intestinal transplant. Receptors were obtained from a human donor who received an intestinal transplant. Each CDR3 is given with its conserved first and last residue. The D gene is left open where the match is weak. Expanded clones get a size class; other rows say once, few or many, or leave the size out.

D,V,size,J,DNA,CDR3
TRBD2,TRBV9,NA,TRBJ2-1,TGTGCCAGCAGCGTAGGGGCTAGCGGGTACAATGAGCAGTTCTTC,CASSVGASGYNEQFF
NA,TRBV7-6,once,TRBJ2-1,TGTGCCAGCAGCACTAGTCTCAGCGCCGAGCAGTTCTTC,CASSTSLSAEQFF
TRBD1,TRBV7-2,NA,TRBJ2-1,TGTGCCAGCAGCTTCCGGGACAGCCGTTACAATGAGCAGTTCTTC,CASSFRDSRYNEQFF
TRBD2,TRBV7-2,NA,TRBJ2-3,TGTGCCAGCAGCTGGGCGACTAGCGCAGGACGAGATACGCAGTATTTT,CASSWATSAGRDTQYF
NA,TRBV30,NA,TRBJ2-3,TGTGCCTGGAGTGTAACTAGCAGATTCGGAGATACGCAGTATTTT,CAWSVTSRFGDTQYF
NA,TRBV18,NA,TRBJ2-3,TGTGCCAGCTCACCCATGGCGGGTAACACAGATACGCAGTATTTT,CASSPMAGNTDTQYF
NA,TRBV21-1,NA,TRBJ2-7,TGTGCCAGCAATCGGACCCGGCTAATACCCAACGAGCAGTACTTC,CASNRTRLIPNEQYF
NA,TRBV7-2,NA,TRBJ2-6,TGTGCCAGCAGCTTGCGCGGGGTCTCTGGGGCCAACGTCCTGACTTTC,CASSLRGVSGANVLTF
NA,TRBV30,NA,TRBJ2-3,TGTGCCTGCCCGAGCGGGCGCACAGATACGCAGTATTTT,CACPSGRTDTQYF
TRBD1,TRBV7-2,NA,TRBJ2-5,TGTGCCAGCAGCCGGGGACAGGGCCTCCAAGAGACCCAGTACTTC,CASSRGQGLQETQYF
NA,TRBV19,NA,TRBJ2-1,TGTGCCACCACCCCCCGAGGGCCAGGCAATGAGCAGTTCTTC,CATTPRGPGNEQFF
TRBD1,TRBV6-1,NA,TRBJ1-5,TGTGCCAGCAGTGAAATGGCAGGGGGCGCGGGGCAGCCCCAGCATTTT,CASSEMAGGAGQPQHF
TRBD1,TRBV18,once,TRBJ2-7,TGTGCCAGCCAGTCACTACAGGGGTCCTCGTACGAGCAGTACTTC,CASQSLQGSSYEQYF
NA,TRBV18,NA,TRBJ1-2,TGTGCCAGCTCACCGATCTCATACCCCCGGGGAGACTATGGCTACACCTTC,CASSPISYPRGDYGYTF
TRBD2,TRBV25-1,NA,TRBJ2-1,TGTGCCAGCAGTGAATTCAGCGGGATGTCCTACAATGAGCAGTTCTTC,CASSEFSGMSYNEQFF
NA,TRBV4-3,NA,TRBJ1-3,TGCGCCAGCAGCCAAGAGTCGCGACAGCAGGGAGGAAACACCATATATTTT,CASSQESRQQGGNTIYF
NA,TRBV9,NA,TRBJ2-7,TGTGCCAGCAGCGTAGTAGGAGGGGGCACCTACGAGCAGTACTTC,CASSVVGGGTYEQYF
NA,TRBV28,NA,TRBJ2-7,TGTGCCAGCCAGGACAGCCACGAGCAGTACTTC,CASQDSHEQYF
NA,TRBV6-5,NA,TRBJ1-2,TGTGCCAGCAGCTTTGGACGGTTCTATGGCTACACCTTC,CASSFGRFYGYTF
TRBD2,TRBV28,NA,TRBJ2-7,TGTGCCAGCAGGACTAGCGGGGGGAACTACGAGCAGTACTTC,CASRTSGGNYEQYF
NA,TRBV30,NA,TRBJ2-3,TGTGCCTGGAGTACCACAGATACGCAGTATTTT,CAWSTTDTQYF
NA,TRBV5-1,NA,TRBJ2-3,TGCGCCAGCAGCTTGGAAGAGGGTACGCAGTATTTT,CASSLEEGTQYF
NA,TRBV15,NA,TRBJ2-3,TGTGCCACCAGCAGAGATATAACAGGGACCACAGATACGCAGTATTTT,CATSRDITGTTDTQYF
NA,TRBV9,NA,TRBJ1-5,TGTGCCAGCAGCGTGAGGGGCGGGAATCAGCCCCAGCATTTT,CASSVRGGNQPQHF